This T cell receptor beta chain was profiled in a study of cytomegalovirus exposure and HLA in healthy donors. Study-wide findings and caveats: The classifier reportedly diagnosed cytomegalovirus status with high specificity and sensitivity. Per a prior analysis, the majority of TCR beta V segments were productive roughly 87% or roughly 30% of the time. Follow-up analysis found HLA locus-dependent TCR association rates, highest for DRB1 and lowest for HLA-C. The likely explanation for a cluster of highly shared sequence variants was sequencing artifact.

Concerning this clone: Antigen unknown. One junction end does not reproduce the germline sequence, and a read error may be involved.

Primers for the PCR totalled 60 Vbeta and 13 Jbeta. Here immunoSEQ multiplex PCR was the method, and the copy in TCRdb shows in-frame clones only, minus some. The sample records 130,000 to 150,000 clones, roughly four fifths being singletons. The CDR3 loop spans 13 amino acids. Germline V CDR1 and CDR2: MNHNS, SASEGT. Input material: PBMCs. This receptor was obtained from a woman aged 45-65 years in good health and CMV-seronegative. The chain joins TRBV6-1 to TRBJ1-1; 10 bases are a match to TRBD1. In DNA, the CDR3 is TGTGCCAGCGACCGGGACAGGGGCACTGGAGCTTTCTTT. Translating gives CASDRDRGTGAFF.